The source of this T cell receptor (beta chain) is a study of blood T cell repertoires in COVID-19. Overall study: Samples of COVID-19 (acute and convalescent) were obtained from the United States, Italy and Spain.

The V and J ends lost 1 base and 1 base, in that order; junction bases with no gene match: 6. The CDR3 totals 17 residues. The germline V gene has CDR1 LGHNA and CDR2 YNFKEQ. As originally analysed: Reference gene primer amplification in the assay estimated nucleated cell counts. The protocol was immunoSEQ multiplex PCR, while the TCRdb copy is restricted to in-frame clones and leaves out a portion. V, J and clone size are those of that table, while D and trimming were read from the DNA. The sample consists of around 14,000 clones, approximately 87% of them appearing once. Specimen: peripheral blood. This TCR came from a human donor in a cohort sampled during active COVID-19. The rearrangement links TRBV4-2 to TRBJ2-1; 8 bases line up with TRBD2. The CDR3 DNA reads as TGTGCCAGCAGCCAAGCTGGGGGACTAGTATCCTACAATGAGCAGTTCTTC. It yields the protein CASSQAGGLVSYNEQFF.